This T cell receptor beta chain was observed in a study of T cells in Graves' hyperthyroidism and ophthalmopathy. Amplification of TCR beta CDR3 regions was performed using RNA transcripts as template. The HTBI primer set drove a first-round RT-PCR of the TCR CDR3. TCRdb reprocessed the multiplex PCR reads with MiXCR, giving one entry per CDR3 protein. Of a few hundred thousand distinct CDR3 sequences in the sample, over 15% were seen once. On this clonotype: Antigen: not known.

Per germline, CDR1 SGHDT and CDR2 YYEEEE. The CDR3 is made up of 15 amino acids. The V gene lost 4 bases and the J gene lost 5 bases, with 18 bases spanning the gap. Findings and limits, study-wide: Ophthalmopathy, as predicted by the model, came a median approximately 6.5 months after the prediction. Also found in blood were most expanded thyroid clonotypes above 0.001.

Sequencing input: blood. This sequence originates from a woman younger than 35 with Graves' ophthalmopathy. This sequence joins TRBV5-6 and TRBJ1-1, with D tentatively TRBD1 (5 bases). This chain's CDR3 is CASSPPQGTRTEAFF. In DNA form, the CDR3 reads TGTGCCAGCAGCCCCCCCCAAGGGACGAGAACTGAAGCTTTCTTT.